The 23 T cell receptor beta chains in this list originate from one sample, sequenced in a study of shared clonotypes between healthy human individuals. Profiled with immunoSEQ multiplex PCR; TCRdb holds only in-frame clones, not every one. This sample carries around 550,000 clones, around 95% of them seen once, and the ten largest clones take approximately 0.11%. CD45RO-negative CD8 cells positively selected for CCR7 made up the naive population, which excluded terminally differentiated effector memory CD45RA+ cells. The sequenced sample was naive CD8+ T cells sorted from blood. All receptors derive from a woman under 40 in good health.

The chain recombines TRBV5-4 with TRBJ2-7; TRBD2 matches at 14 bases. V gave up 2 bases and J gave up 3 bases; unmatched junction bases: 10. CDR3 length: 18 amino acids. Per the germline V gene, CDR1 is SGHNT and CDR2 is YYREEE (reference sequence). DNA of the CDR3: TGTGCCAGCAGCTTCGACGGACTAGCGGGGGGACGATACTACGAGCAGTACTTC. Translating it yields CASSFDGLAGGRYYEQYF.

To note about this clone: Other DNA variants within this sample encode the same CDR3. Written as DNA, the CDR3 is TGTGCCAGCAGAGACCTCATGAACACTGAAGCTTTCTTT. It encodes CASRDLMNTEAFF. The rearrangement links TRBV27 to TRBJ1-1; D not certain. The V gene lost 6 bases and the J gene lost 0 bases, with 8 bases spanning the gap. Per germline, CDR1 MNHEY and CDR2 SMNVEV (reference sequence). The CDR3 runs 13 residues.

CDR3 amino acids: CASSVDEQGAENTGELFF. CDR3 in DNA: TGTGCCAGCAGCGTAGATGAACAGGGGGCGGAAAACACCGGGGAGCTGTTTTTT. The chain combines TRBV9 with TRBJ2-2; 9 nucleotides line up with TRBD1. Germline values: CDR1 SGDLS, CDR2 YYNGEE. There are 18 residues in the CDR3. V lost 0 bases, J lost 2 bases, and 8 bases stayed unmatched. Full variable domain (remainder filled in from reference TRBV9 and TRBJ2-2): DSGVTQTPKHLITATGQRVTLRCSPRSGDLSVYWYQQSLDQGLQFLIQYYNGEERAKGNILERFSAQQFPDLHSELNLSSLELGDSALYFCASSVDEQGAENTGELFFGEGSRLTVL.

This clone was recorded only once. The chain combines TRBV4-1 with TRBJ2-7, with D perhaps matching TRBD1 (6 bases). Germline V gene data show CDR1 as MGHRA and CDR2 as YSYEKL. The CDR3 totals 14 residues. Between the trimmed V and J ends, which lost 3 bases and 2 bases, there was a span of 11 bases. CDR3 in amino acids: CASSHTTGAYEQYF. Written as DNA, the CDR3 is TGCGCCAGCAGCCACACGACAGGCGCCTACGAGCAGTACTTC.

The chain joins TRBV29-1 to TRBJ1-1, with 7 nucleotides matching TRBD1. The germline gives CDR1 SQVTM, CDR2 ANQGSEA. The CDR3 loop spans 13 amino acids. The V gene end was trimmed by 6 bases and the J gene end by 6 bases; junction bases not matched to a gene: 10. CDR3: CSVEDRPGAEAFF. The DNA for the CDR3 is TGCAGCGTCGAGGACAGGCCTGGGGCTGAAGCTTTCTTT.

Worth noting for this clone: This specimen includes other DNA sequences encoding the same CDR3. This chain links TRBV7-9 with TRBJ2-2; D not resolved. CDR1 is SEHNR, CDR2 FQNEAQ, per germline (reference sequence). The CDR3 is 12 amino acids. Trimming left V 1 base short and J 5 bases short, with 2 bases between. Here the CDR3 reads CASSLVTGELFF. In DNA, the CDR3 is TGTGCCAGCAGCTTAGTGACCGGGGAGCTGTTTTTT. Full variable domain (outside the CDR3, taken from reference TRBV7-9 and TRBJ2-2): DTGVSQNPRHKITKRGQNVTFRCDPISEHNRLYWYRQTLGQGPEFLTYFQNEAQLEKSRLLSDRFSAERPKGSFSTLEIQRTEQGDSAMYLCASSLVTGELFFGEGSRLTVL.

The chain has TRBV7-6 and TRBJ2-7; 11 bases agree with TRBD2. J was trimmed by 1 base and V by 2 bases; bases with no gene match: 1. Germline V CDR1 and CDR2: SGHVS, FNYEAQ. The CDR3 sequence is 15 residues long. CDR3 bases: TGTGCCAGCAGCTTACTAGCGGGAGGATCCTACGAGCAGTACTTC. As protein: CASSLLAGGSYEQYF.

The chain uses TRBV11-2 and TRBJ2-7, with D perhaps given as TRBD1 or TRBD2 (5 bases each). Germline V gene data show CDR1 as SGHAT and CDR2 as FQNNGV. This CDR3 has 15 residues. V shed 0 bases and J shed 6 bases, with 15 bases lying between them. CDR3 in amino acids: CASSLDRGGLIEQYF. In DNA form, the CDR3 reads TGTGCCAGCAGCTTAGATCGGGGCGGGTTGATCGAGCAGTACTTC.

The J gene is TRBJ2-7, the V gene TRBV19; 7 bases are shared with TRBD2. With V trimmed by 4 bases and J by 6 bases, 15 bases remained unmatched. The germline V gene has CDR1 LNHDA and CDR2 SQIVND (reference sequence). The CDR3 has 16 residues. The CDR3: CASSSGLVGIFREQYF. Here the CDR3 DNA reads TGTGCCAGTAGTAGCGGACTAGTAGGCATTTTTCGCGAGCAGTACTTC.

J is TRBJ2-4 and V is TRBV21-1; the table names TRBD2, a call not compared with the DNA. TRBV21-1 is a pseudogene segment. CDR3 length: 12 residues. CDR3 sequence reads: CASILAKNIQYF. CDR3 DNA sequence: TGTGCCAGCATACTAGCCAAAAACATTCAGTACTTC.

The chain employs TRBV5-1 and TRBJ2-1; D not resolved. CDR3 length: 16 amino acids. The V end lost 0 bases, the J end lost 4 bases, and 14 bases lay between the germline ends. Germline V gene sequence: CDR1 SGHRS, CDR2 YFSETQ. The CDR3 region has the DNA TGCGCCAGCAGCTTGGGAGGTTGGCAGAGATACAATGAGCAGTTCTTC. Its protein product is CASSLGGWQRYNEQFF.

The V and J genes are TRBV30 and TRBJ1-5, with 9 positions matching TRBD1. Germline CDR1 and CDR2: GTSNPN and SVGIG (reference sequence). The CDR3 extends over 13 amino acids. V was clipped by 5 bases and J by 4 bases; unmatched bases: 3. CDR3 in amino acids: CAWGDRANQPQHF. The DNA for the CDR3 is TGTGCCTGGGGGGACAGGGCGAATCAGCCCCAGCATTTT.

The gene calls are TRBV19 and TRBJ2-7, with TRBD2 matching 8 bases. V was pared by 3 bases and J by 4 bases, with 11 bases of the junction left unmatched. The germline V gene has CDR1 LNHDA and CDR2 SQIVND (reference sequence). This CDR3 is 16 amino acids long. CDR3 DNA sequence: TGTGCCAGTAGTATGTCGGGGTCTAGCGGGCTTTACGAGCAGTACTTC. This translates into CASSMSGSSGLYEQYF.

The V call is TRBV30, the J call TRBJ2-1, with D perhaps matching TRBD2 (6 bases). The CDR3 totals 14 residues. Trimming pared 3 bases from V and 5 bases from J, leaving 14 bases between. CDR1 is GTSNPN, CDR2 SVGIG, per germline (reference sequence). CDR3 amino acids: CAWSPGASDNEQFF. CDR3 nucleotides: TGTGCCTGGAGCCCCGGGGCTAGCGACAATGAGCAGTTCTTC.

This clone showed up just once. The chain links TRBV14 to TRBJ2-1; TRBD2 matches at 7 bases. The ends lost 0 bases at V and 11 bases at J; junction bases unmatched: 4. CDR1 is SGHDN, CDR2 FVKESK, per germline. The CDR3 covers 13 residues. The CDR3 loop is CASSQDSGLKQFF. The CDR3 DNA reads TGTGCCAGCAGCCAAGATAGCGGGCTAAAGCAGTTCTTC.

The chain employs TRBV7-8 and TRBJ2-1; D assignment may be TRBD1 or TRBD2 (5 bases each). The V end lost 2 bases, the J end lost 5 bases, and 16 bases lay between the germline ends. The CDR3 spans 16 residues. Germline V gene sequence: CDR1 SGHVS, CDR2 FQNEAQ. The CDR3 nucleotides are TGTGCCAGCAGCTTATGGAGTGGGACCGATAACAATGAGCAGTTCTTC. This gives the protein CASSLWSGTDNNEQFF.

The chain couples TRBV16 to TRBJ2-5; D is unclear. V was pared by 0 bases and J by 1 base, with 9 bases between. Germline CDR1 reads KGHSY; CDR2 reads FQNENV. This CDR3 has 15 residues. DNA of the CDR3: TGTGCCAGCAGCCAATCAGCAGGCTCCCAAGAGACCCAGTACTTC. Encoded protein: CASSQSAGSQETQYF. Combining the CDR3 with reference TRBV16 and TRBJ2-5 gives the whole variable domain GEEVAQTPKHLVRGEGQKAKLYCAPIKGHSYVFWYQQVLKNEFKFLISFQNENVFDETGMPKERFSAKCLPNSPCSLEIQATKLEDSAVYFCASSQSAGSQETQYFGPGTRLLVL.

The rearrangement links TRBV7-8 to TRBJ1-2, with unresolved D. V was cut by 1 base and J by 8 bases, with 8 bases left in between. CDR1 SGHVS and CDR2 FQNEAQ come from the germline V gene. The CDR3 length is 12 residues. CDR3 amino acids: CASSLGGVGYTF. The CDR3 bases are TGTGCCAGCAGCTTAGGTGGGGTCGGCTACACCTTC.

The V and J genes are TRBV28 and TRBJ2-3; the D gene is possibly TRBD1 (5 bases). CDR1 MDHEN and CDR2 SYDVKM come from the germline V gene. The V and J ends lost 2 bases and 0 bases respectively, with 9 bases between them. There are 15 residues in the CDR3. In nucleotides, the CDR3 is TGTGCCAGCAGTTTAGGTTGGGGCAGCACAGATACGCAGTATTTT. Amino acid sequence: CASSLGWGSTDTQYF. Variable domain in full (rest from reference TRBV28 and TRBJ2-3): DVKVTQSSRYLVKRTGEKVFLECVQDMDHENMFWYRQDPGLGLRLIYFSYDVKMKEKGDIPEGYSVSREKKERFSLILESASTNQTSMYLCASSLGWGSTDTQYFGPGTRLTVL.

The V gene is TRBV28, the J gene TRBJ2-7, with 10 bases identical to TRBD2. Trimming removed 5 bases from V and 4 bases from J; junction bases left unmatched: 17. Germline V lookup: CDR1 MDHEN, CDR2 SYDVKM. The CDR3 has 18 residues. The CDR3 here is CASSLPTPSGSDGYEQYF. For the CDR3, the DNA is TGTGCCAGCAGTCTTCCCACTCCTAGCGGGAGCGATGGGTACGAGCAGTACTTC.

The chain couples TRBV11-2 to TRBJ2-7; no reliable D call. This CDR3 region has 15 residues. V was pared by 1 base and J by 5 bases, with 15 bases between. CDR1 SGHAT and CDR2 FQNNGV come from the germline V gene. In DNA form, the CDR3 reads TGTGCCAGCAGCTTAGGTAGCCTCCCGAGTCACGAGCAGTACTTC. Translating it yields CASSLGSLPSHEQYF.

The chain is built from TRBV19 and TRBJ2-1, with 13 bases matching TRBD2. V lost 3 bases, J lost 7 bases, and 3 bases stayed unmatched. The CDR3 contains 15 residues. CDR1 LNHDA and CDR2 SQIVND come from the germline V gene (reference sequence). CDR3 nucleotide sequence: TGTGCCAGTAGTATGGGACTAGCGGGATGGAATGAGCAGTTCTTC. Its translation: CASSMGLAGWNEQFF.

The chain employs TRBV6-6 and TRBJ1-4; tentatively, D is TRBD1 (6 bases). Trimming took off 2 bases at V and 8 bases at J, with 15 bases between the two ends. The CDR3 loop spans 15 amino acids. Germline CDR1 and CDR2: MNHNY and SVGAGI (reference sequence). CDR3: CASSYPSGGPEKLFF. CDR3 in DNA: TGTGCCAGCAGTTACCCCTCGGGGGGCCCCGAAAAACTGTTTTTT.